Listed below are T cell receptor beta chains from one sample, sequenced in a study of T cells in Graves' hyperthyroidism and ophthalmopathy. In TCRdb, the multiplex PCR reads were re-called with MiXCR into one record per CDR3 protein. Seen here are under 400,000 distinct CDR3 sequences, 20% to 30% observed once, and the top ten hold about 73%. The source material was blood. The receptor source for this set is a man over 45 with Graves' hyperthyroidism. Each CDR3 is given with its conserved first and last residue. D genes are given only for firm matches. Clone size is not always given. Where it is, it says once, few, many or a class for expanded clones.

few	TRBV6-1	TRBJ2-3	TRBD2	TGTGCCAGCAGTTCGATAGCGGGAACCTCCACAGATACGCAGTATTTT	CASSSIAGTSTDTQYF
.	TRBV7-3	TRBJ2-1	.	TGTGCCAGCAGCTCCGGACAGTTTGGTGAGCAGTTCTTC	CASSSGQFGEQFF
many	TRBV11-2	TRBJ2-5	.	TGTGCCAGCAGCTTAGCCCCCCAAGAGACCCAGTACTTC	CASSLAPQETQYF
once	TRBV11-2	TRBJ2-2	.	TGTGCCAGCAGCTTTCTATCGTCCACCGGGGAGCTGTTTTTT	CASSFLSSTGELFF
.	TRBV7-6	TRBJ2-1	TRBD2	TGTGCCAGCAGCTTAGAAGGGACTAGCGGGATGGATGAGCAGTTCTTC	CASSLEGTSGMDEQFF
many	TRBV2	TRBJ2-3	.	TGTGCCAGCCAAACGGGCGCCTTCCTGGGGGATACGCAGTATTTT	CASQTGAFLGDTQYF
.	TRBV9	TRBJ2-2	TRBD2	TGTGCCAGCAGCGTAGGGCTAGCGGAGTTCACCGGGGAGCTGTTTTTT	CASSVGLAEFTGELFF
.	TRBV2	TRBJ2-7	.	TGTGCCAGCAGTGAAGGGCGGTCGGTACTGGACGAACAGTACTTC	CASSEGRSVLDEQYF
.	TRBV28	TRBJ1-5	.	TGTGCCAGCAGTTTATCCCAGGGGTTGGCTATATATCAGCCCCAGCATTTT	CASSLSQGLAIYQPQHF
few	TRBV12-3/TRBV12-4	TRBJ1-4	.	TGTGCCAGCAGTTTAGGCCAAAGAGAAAAACTGTTTTTT	CASSLGQREKLFF
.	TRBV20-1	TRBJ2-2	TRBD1	TGCAGTGCTAAAGGGGACAGGGTGGCCACCGGGGAGCTGTTTTTT	CSAKGDRVATGELFF
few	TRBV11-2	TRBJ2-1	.	TGTGCCAGCAGCGACCTCCCCAGTGAGCAGTTCTTC	CASSDLPSEQFF
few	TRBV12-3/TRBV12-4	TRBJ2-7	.	TGTGCCATCACCCTAGCGACCTCCTACGAGCAGTACTTC	CAITLATSYEQYF
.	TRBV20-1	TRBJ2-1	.	TGCAGTGCTAGGCGGGACAGTTTAAGCGTCAATGAGCAGTTCTTC	CSARRDSLSVNEQFF
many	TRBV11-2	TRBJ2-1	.	TGTGCCAGCAGCTTAGAAAGGGACAATGAGCAGTTCTTC	CASSLERDNEQFF
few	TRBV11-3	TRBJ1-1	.	TGTGCCAGCAGCTTAACAAGTGAAGCTTTCTTT	CASSLTSEAFF
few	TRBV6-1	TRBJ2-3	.	TGTGCCAGCAGCTGGGCTAGCACAGATACGCAGTATTTT	CASSWASTDTQYF
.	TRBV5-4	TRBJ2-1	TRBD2	TGTGCCAGCAGCGCTGCGGCGCTAGCGGGAGTGGATGAGCAGTTCTTC	CASSAAALAGVDEQFF
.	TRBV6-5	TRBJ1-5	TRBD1	TGTGCCAGCAGTTACTCTGGACAGGGCGAACAGCCCCAGCATTTT	CASSYSGQGEQPQHF
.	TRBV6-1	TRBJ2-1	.	TGTGCCAGCAGTTCCGGACTGGATTACAATGAGCAGTTCTTC	CASSSGLDYNEQFF
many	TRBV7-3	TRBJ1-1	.	TGTGCCAGCAGCTTAAATCCAGGTTGGATGAACACTGAAGCTTTCTTT	CASSLNPGWMNTEAFF
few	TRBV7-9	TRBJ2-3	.	TGTGCCAGCAGCCTCGGATGGGGAACAGATACGCAGTATTTT	CASSLGWGTDTQYF
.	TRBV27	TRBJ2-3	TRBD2	TGTGCCAGCAGTGCTACACTAGCGGGGGGCACAGATACGCAGTATTTT	CASSATLAGGTDTQYF
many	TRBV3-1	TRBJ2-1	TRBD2	TGTGCCAGCAGCCCGACTAGCGGGAGCTCCTACAATGAGCAGTTCTTC	CASSPTSGSSYNEQFF
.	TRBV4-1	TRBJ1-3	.	TGCGCCAGCAGCCAAGTTCTTTCGGACGGAGGTTCTGGAAACACCATATATTTT	CASSQVLSDGGSGNTIYF
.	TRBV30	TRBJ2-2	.	TGTGCCTGGAGTGTATGGAACACCGGGGAGCTGTTTTTT	CAWSVWNTGELFF
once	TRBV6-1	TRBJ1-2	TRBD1	TGTGCCAGCAGAGGACAGGGACCCTATGGCTACACCTTC	CASRGQGPYGYTF
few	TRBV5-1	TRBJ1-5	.	TGCGCCAGCAGCTTGGACAGTTATAGCAATCAGCCCCAGCATTTT	CASSLDSYSNQPQHF
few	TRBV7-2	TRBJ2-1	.	TGTGCCAGCAGCCCGGGATTTGCGAGACATGAGCAGTTCTTC	CASSPGFARHEQFF
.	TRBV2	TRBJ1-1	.	TGTGCCAGCAGTGGCGGAGGGGCTGAAGCTTTCTTT	CASSGGGAEAFF
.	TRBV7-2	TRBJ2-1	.	TGTGCCAGCAGCTTAGAGCGAAGCGGACCGAGCTCCTACAATGAGCAGTTCTTC	CASSLERSGPSSYNEQFF
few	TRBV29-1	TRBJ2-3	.	TGCAGCGTTGAAGATCACGCAGATACGCAGTATTTT	CSVEDHADTQYF
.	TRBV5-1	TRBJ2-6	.	TGCGCCAGCAGCTTGGCCGTTGGGGCCAACGTCCTGACTTTC	CASSLAVGANVLTF
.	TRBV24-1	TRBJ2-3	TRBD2	TGTGCCACCAGTGATTCCGGGACTAGAGAGGGGGTGAGGCAGTATTTT	CATSDSGTREGVRQYF
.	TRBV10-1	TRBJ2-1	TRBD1	TGCGCCAGCAGTGAGGGACAGGGGGCTTCGTCCTACAATGAGCAGTTCTTC	CASSEGQGASSYNEQFF
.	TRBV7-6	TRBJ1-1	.	TGTGCCAGCAGCTTAGTAAGTACAGATGAGAACACTGAAGCTTTCTTT	CASSLVSTDENTEAFF
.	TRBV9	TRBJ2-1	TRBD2	TGTGCCAGCAGCCGACTAGCGGGAGATGGAGAGCAGTTCTTC	CASSRLAGDGEQFF
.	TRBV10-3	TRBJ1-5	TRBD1	TGTGCCATCAGTGAATTGACAGGGGGCGAACAGCCCCAGCATTTT	CAISELTGGEQPQHF
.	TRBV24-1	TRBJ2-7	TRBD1	TGTGCCACCAGTGATACCCCGCAGACAGGGAAGGACTACGAGCAGTACTTC	CATSDTPQTGKDYEQYF
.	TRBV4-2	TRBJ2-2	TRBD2	TGTGCCAGCAGCCAAGATCTTGGGGGACTAGCGGGAACCGGGGAGCTGTTTTTT	CASSQDLGGLAGTGELFF
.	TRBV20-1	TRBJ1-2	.	TGCAGTGCTAGAGAACCTGGACAGCCCCGCTACACCTTC	CSAREPGQPRYTF
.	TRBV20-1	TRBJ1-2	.	TGCAGTGATACCAGAACAGGGTTTCAAGGCTACACCTTC	CSDTRTGFQGYTF